Below are 26 T cell receptor beta chains sequenced from a single sample in a study of technical replicates of blood from several donors. Clones were sequenced by immunoSEQ multiplex PCR, and TCRdb holds only the in-frame ones, with some missing. The sample gives about 79,000 clones, approximately 91% of which show up once; 0.3% to 0.45% is in the top ten. Sequencing was carried out using T cells isolated from PBMCs. Source of these receptors: a human donor in good health. Some clones in this sample may be carry-over from other donors' samples.

Here the CDR3 DNA reads TGTGCCAGCAGCTTAGCGCTACAGGGAAGCACAGATACGCAGTATTTT. Translation: CASSLALQGSTDTQYF. V gene TRBV7-6 combines with J gene TRBJ2-3; D is perhaps TRBD1 (6 bases). The CDR3 runs to 16 residues. CDR1 and CDR2 from the germline V gene are SGHVS and FNYEAQ. V was shortened by 0 bases and J by 0 bases, with 10 bases between the two germline ends.

Only a few counts were recorded for this clone. This rearrangement joins TRBV11-2 to TRBJ1-1; the D gene is possibly TRBD1 (6 bases). There are 14 residues in the CDR3. The ends were cut back, 5 bases at V and 2 bases at J, with 12 bases in the middle. In germline, CDR1 is SGHAT, CDR2 FQNNGV. The CDR3 here is CASSPGALNTEAFF. The CDR3 nucleotides read TGTGCCAGCAGCCCAGGGGCTTTAAACACTGAAGCTTTCTTT.

The chain combines TRBV10-3 with TRBJ2-7, with a weak D call TRBD1 (6 bases). V was clipped by 6 bases and J by 2 bases, with 20 bases between them. The CDR3 length is 16 residues. Germline loops: CDR1 ENHRY, CDR2 SYGVKD. Written as DNA, the CDR3 is TGTGCCATCAGCCTACCCAAAGGGGACATCACCTACGAGCAGTACTTC. Translated: CAISLPKGDITYEQYF.

The rearrangement links TRBV10-3 to TRBJ1-1; D unclear. Trimming left V 0 bases short and J 4 bases short, with 6 bases between. Germline CDR1 is ENHRY and CDR2 is SYGVKD. The CDR3 has 13 residues. The CDR3 DNA is TGTGCCATCAGTGAGTCGTTTATCACTGAAGCTTTCTTT. It translates to CAISESFITEAFF.

The chain joins TRBV2 to TRBJ1-2; possible D gene TRBD1, 6 bases. V was clipped by 5 bases and J by 2 bases, with 9 bases between them. Germline V gene sequence: CDR1 SNHLY, CDR2 FYNNEI. The CDR3 extends over 13 amino acids. CDR3 nucleotides: TGTGCCAGCAGTTACAGGGACAACTATGGCTACACCTTC. Translated: CASSYRDNYGYTF.

V is TRBV25-1 and J is TRBJ2-3; 7 bases map to TRBD2. Germline V gives CDR1 MGHDK, CDR2 SYGVNS. CDR3 length equals 15 residues. Trimming removed 3 bases from V and 4 bases from J; junction bases left unmatched: 7. CDR3 coding DNA: TGTGCCAGCAGTGATCGGACTAGATGGGCAGATACGCAGTATTTT. Translating it yields CASSDRTRWADTQYF.

This clone came up once. This chain uses TRBV27 with TRBJ2-7, with D perhaps matching TRBD2 (6 bases). Trimming removed 7 bases from V and 6 bases from J, with 22 bases in between. CDR3 length: 15 residues. Looked up from germline, CDR1 is MNHEY and CDR2 is SMNVEV (reference sequence). The CDR3, as DNA: TGTGCCAGCACCTTAACACGGGAGTTAACCGGCGAGCAGTACTTC. Translation: CASTLTRELTGEQYF.

This chain joins TRBV7-2 and TRBJ2-3; a weak D match, TRBD2 (5 bases). Germline lookup yields CDR1 SGHTA and CDR2 FQGNSA. The CDR3 spans 15 residues. Between the trimmed V and J ends, which lost 1 base and 2 bases, there was a span of 10 bases. CDR3 nucleotides: TGTGCCAGCAGCTTAGTGCCGGGATTCACAGATACGCAGTATTTT. It is translated as CASSLVPGFTDTQYF.

V and J are TRBV5-1 and TRBJ2-1; a weak D match, TRBD2 (6 bases). The CDR3 has 14 residues. Germline-derived CDR1 and CDR2 are SGHRS and YFSETQ. The V end lost 0 bases, the J end lost 7 bases, and 11 bases lay between the germline ends. The CDR3: CASSLALGGNEQFF. CDR3 in DNA: TGCGCCAGCAGCTTGGCTTTGGGGGGTAATGAGCAGTTCTTC.

The chain combines TRBV14 with TRBJ2-7, with D possibly TRBD2 on 5 matching bases. V was trimmed by 8 bases and J by 3 bases, leaving 11 bases between them. The CDR3 length is 12 residues. The germline V gene has CDR1 SGHDN and CDR2 FVKESK. The CDR3, as DNA: TGTGCCAGCGGACTCTCGCTCTACGAGCAGTACTTC. Encoded protein: CASGLSLYEQYF.

The chain employs TRBV19 and TRBJ2-7; perhaps D is TRBD1 or TRBD2 (5 bases each). Germline CDR1 reads LNHDA; CDR2 reads SQIVND (reference sequence). The CDR3 runs to 13 residues. The V gene lost 5 bases and the J gene lost 5 bases, with 13 bases spanning the gap. The CDR3 sequence: CASSLAGPHEQYF. The CDR3 DNA is TGTGCCAGTAGTCTAGCAGGGCCCCACGAGCAGTACTTC.

The chain recombines TRBV28 with TRBJ1-1; D uncertain. Trimming pared 7 bases from V and 6 bases from J, leaving 12 bases between. CDR1 and CDR2 from the germline V gene are MDHEN and SYDVKM. This CDR3 is 12 amino acids long. Here the CDR3 reads CASTREGSEAFF. The CDR3 DNA sequence: TGTGCCAGCACCCGGGAGGGCTCTGAAGCTTTCTTT. Drawing the rest from reference TRBV28 and TRBJ1-1, the complete variable domain is DVKVTQSSRYLVKRTGEKVFLECVQDMDHENMFWYRQDPGLGLRLIYFSYDVKMKEKGDIPEGYSVSREKKERFSLILESASTNQTSMYLCASTREGSEAFFGQGTRLTVV.

The chain carries TRBV6-5 and TRBJ2-1, with D possibly TRBD2 on 6 matching bases. Germline values: CDR1 MNHEY, CDR2 SVGAGI. CDR3 size: 15 residues. V dropped 6 bases and J dropped 4 bases, with 16 bases sitting between them. CDR3 protein: CASSLQTSRYNEQFF. The CDR3, as DNA: TGTGCCAGCAGCTTGCAGACTAGTAGATACAATGAGCAGTTCTTC.

The rearrangement joins TRBV2 to TRBJ2-2; TRBD1 is a possible D gene (5 bases). CDR3 length equals 13 residues. Germline V gene data show CDR1 as SNHLY and CDR2 as FYNNEI. V lost 7 bases to trimming and J lost 5 bases, with 11 bases between them. The CDR3 here is CASMGLTTGELFF. CDR3 in DNA: TGTGCCAGCATGGGGCTGACAACCGGGGAGCTGTTTTTT. Full variable domain (missing parts from reference TRBV2 and TRBJ2-2): EPEVTQTPSHQVTQMGQEVILRCVPISNHLYFYWYRQILGQKVEFLVSFYNNEISEKSEIFDDQFSVERPDGSNFTLKIRSTKLEDSAMYFCASMGLTTGELFFGEGSRLTVL.

As DNA, the CDR3 is TGTGCCAGCAGCTCTCGTGGGCGGGGCACAGATACGCAGTATTTT. Translating gives CASSSRGRGTDTQYF. The rearrangement joins TRBV7-2 to TRBJ2-3, with a possible D match to TRBD2 (5 bases). CDR3 length: 15 residues. Germline loops: CDR1 SGHTA, CDR2 FQGNSA. V was pared by 4 bases and J by 1 base, with 12 bases between.

The chain is built from TRBV5-6 and TRBJ1-2; TRBD1 aligns across 7 bases. V lost 3 bases and J lost 4; bases outside the gene matches: 6. Germline V gives CDR1 SGHDT, CDR2 YYEEEE. The CDR3 consists of 14 residues. The CDR3 spells CASSSRGIGYGYTF. For the CDR3, the DNA is TGTGCCAGCAGCTCCAGGGGGATCGGCTATGGCTACACCTTC.

This clone was seen only once. The CDR3 DNA reads TGTGCCAGTAGTTTCTCAGGGCCTGGAAACACCATATATTTT. Its translation: CASSFSGPGNTIYF. The rearrangement uses TRBV19 and TRBJ1-3; D might be TRBD1 (5 bases). The CDR3 is 14 amino acids. Per the germline V gene, CDR1 is LNHDA and CDR2 is SQIVND (reference sequence). Trimming took off 5 bases at V and 2 bases at J, with 10 bases between the two ends.

J is TRBJ2-5 and V is TRBV6-5; tentative D call: TRBD2 (6 bases). V was cut by 10 bases and J by 2 bases, with 14 bases left in between. CDR1 and CDR2 from the germline V gene are MNHEY and SVGAGI. CDR3 length: 13 residues. The CDR3: CATRTILQETQYF. DNA for the CDR3: TGTGCCACCCGGACTATTCTTCAAGAGACCCAGTACTTC.

The chain combines TRBV5-1 with TRBJ2-7; tentatively, D is TRBD2 (6 bases). This CDR3 is built from 15 residues. Per germline, CDR1 SGHRS and CDR2 YFSETQ. Trimming stripped 2 bases from V and 2 bases from J, with 14 bases between. The CDR3 DNA reads TGCGCCAGCAGCTTTACTGAGGGAGGCCCCTACGAGCAGTACTTC. Translated, it gives CASSFTEGGPYEQYF.

The chain carries TRBV6-5 and TRBJ1-2; 8 nucleotides line up with TRBD1. This CDR3 is 14 amino acids long. The V segment lost 4 bases and the J segment 4 bases; nucleotides outside the gene matches: 5. Germline loops: CDR1 MNHEY, CDR2 SVGAGI. As DNA, the CDR3 is TGTGCCAGCAGTTTAGCGGACAGGGCCTATGGCTACACCTTC. Translated, it gives CASSLADRAYGYTF.

This chain joins TRBV5-4 and TRBJ1-1; D unclear. The CDR3 has 13 amino acids. The V and J ends lost 2 bases and 6 bases respectively, with 11 bases between them. Germline V gives CDR1 SGHNT, CDR2 YYREEE (reference sequence). The DNA for the CDR3 is TGTGCCAGCAGCTTCCCCGAACAAGCTGAAGCTTTCTTT. Its protein product is CASSFPEQAEAFF.

This rearrangement joins TRBV15 to TRBJ2-5; TRBD2 agrees at 11 bases. V dropped 1 base and J dropped 2; count of bases not matched to a gene: 6. The germline CDR1 and CDR2 sequences are LNHNV and YYDKDF (reference sequence). The CDR3 runs 17 residues. The CDR3 here is CATSRVLAGVQQETQYF. CDR3 sequence (DNA): TGTGCCACCAGCAGAGTACTAGCGGGAGTTCAGCAAGAGACCCAGTACTTC.

The chain joins TRBV7-2 to TRBJ2-5; no clear D gene. Trimming left V 2 bases short and J 2 bases short, with 6 bases between. The CDR3 totals 13 residues. Germline CDR1 and CDR2: SGHTA and FQGNSA. The chain's CDR3 is CASSLIQQETQYF. The CDR3, as DNA: TGTGCCAGCAGCTTAATCCAGCAAGAGACCCAGTACTTC. The full variable domain, rest sourced from reference TRBV7-2 and TRBJ2-5, is GAGVSQSPSNKVTEKGKDVELRCDPISGHTALYWYRQSLGQGLEFLIYFQGNSAPDKSGLPSDRFSAERTGGSVSTLTIQRTQQEDSAVYLCASSLIQQETQYFGPGTRLLVL.

This clone was picked up one time. CDR3 residues: CASSRLGLAGGDTQYF. The CDR3 region has the DNA TGTGCCAGCAGCCGCCTGGGACTAGCGGGGGGAGATACGCAGTATTTT. The V call is TRBV7-9, the J call TRBJ2-3; 15 nucleotides match TRBD2. V was clipped by 5 bases and J by 5 bases; unmatched bases: 5. This CDR3 contains 16 residues. The germline CDR1 and CDR2 sequences are SEHNR and FQNEAQ (reference sequence).

V is TRBV10-3 and J is TRBJ2-1; 7 positions match TRBD2. The CDR3 loop spans 11 amino acids. V shed 11 bases and J 7 bases; nucleotides not matched to a gene: 5. Per the germline V gene, CDR1 is ENHRY and CDR2 is SYGVKD. CDR3 sequence: CAVGGGNEQFF. CDR3 sequence (DNA): TGTGCCGTTGGGGGGGGTAATGAGCAGTTCTTC.

The rearrangement links TRBV9 to TRBJ1-4, with TRBD1 identical over 7 bases. Germline lookup yields CDR1 SGDLS and CDR2 YYNGEE. The V and J ends lost 3 bases and 8 bases, in that order; junction bases with no gene match: 10. The CDR3 is made up of 15 amino acids. The chain's CDR3 is CASSETETRGEKLFF. CDR3 DNA: TGTGCCAGCAGCGAGACAGAGACCAGGGGGGAAAAACTGTTTTTT.